A single sample is the source of the 14 T cell receptor beta chains below, sequenced in a study of blood T cell repertoires in COVID-19. Clones were sequenced by immunoSEQ multiplex PCR, and TCRdb holds only the in-frame ones, with some missing. Altogether 50,000 to 55,000 clones are present, about 83% being singletons, with the ten largest covering 3% to 5%. The sample consisted of peripheral blood. All receptors derive from a man aged 50 or older with acute or convalescent COVID-19.

Worth noting for this clone: One end of the junction fails to match germline, which may point to a read error. The J gene is TRBJ1-2, the V gene TRBV11-2; 11 nucleotides align to TRBD1. CDR3 length: 15 amino acids. Germline V gene sequence: CDR1 SGHAT, CDR2 FQNNGV. The CDR3 protein is CASTLGQGAGWGYTF. In nucleotides, the CDR3 is TGTGCCAGCACCTTAGGACAGGGGGCGGGTTGGGGCTACACCTTC.

V and J are TRBV2 and TRBJ2-1; TRBD2 matches at 12 bases. V trimming: 7 bases; J trimming: 9 bases; junction bases outside the gene matches: 10. CDR3 length: 15 residues. Germline lookup yields CDR1 SNHLY and CDR2 FYNNEI. CDR3 in amino acids: CASNRLAGAGVEQFF. The CDR3 region has the DNA TGTGCCAGCAACCGACTAGCGGGAGCGGGAGTTGAGCAGTTCTTC. The variable domain in full, completed from reference TRBV2 and TRBJ2-1, reads EPEVTQTPSHQVTQMGQEVILRCVPISNHLYFYWYRQILGQKVEFLVSFYNNEISEKSEIFDDQFSVERPDGSNFTLKIRSTKLEDSAMYFCASNRLAGAGVEQFFGPGTRLTVL.

This clone was seen a handful of times. V usage is TRBV5-1 and J usage is TRBJ2-6; 8 bases line up with TRBD1. The CDR3 has 16 amino acids. The V gene end was trimmed by 4 bases and the J gene end by 0 bases; junction bases not matched to a gene: 3. Germline assignment: CDR1 SGHRS and CDR2 YFSETQ. In DNA form, the CDR3 reads TGCGCCAGCAGCCCTGACAGGGGCTCTGGGGCCAACGTCCTGACTTTC. Encoded protein: CASSPDRGSGANVLTF. Full variable domain (remainder filled in from reference TRBV5-1 and TRBJ2-6): KAGVTQTPRYLIKTRGQQVTLSCSPISGHRSVSWYQQTPGQGLQFLFEYFSETQRNKGNFPGRFSGRQFSNSRSEMNVSTLELGDSALYLCASSPDRGSGANVLTFGAGSRLTVL.

The rearrangement joins TRBV30 to TRBJ2-5; no firm D call. CDR3 length: 12 residues. From germline, CDR1 is GTSNPN and CDR2 SVGIG (reference sequence). With 0 bases removed from V and 1 base from J, the gap between germline ends came to 3 bases. Here the CDR3 DNA reads TGTGCCTGGAGTGTACTCCAAGAGACCCAGTACTTC. Its protein product is CAWSVLQETQYF.

The rearrangement joins TRBV14 to TRBJ2-5; TRBD1 aligns across 11 bases. The CDR3 is made up of 14 amino acids. Germline V gene lookup returns CDR1 SGHDN and CDR2 FVKESK. Trimming cost V 6 bases and J 4 bases; bases outside gene matches: 4. CDR3 sequence (DNA): TGTGCCAGCAGAAGGACAGGGGGCGGAGAGACCCAGTACTTC. It is translated as CASRRTGGGETQYF.

The chain employs TRBV30 and TRBJ2-2, with D perhaps TRBD1 (7 bases). The CDR3 contains 14 residues. V was cut by 3 bases and J by 3 bases, with 11 bases left in between. The germline V gene has CDR1 GTSNPN and CDR2 SVGIG (reference sequence). The DNA of the CDR3 is TGTGCCTGGAGGCGGGACAGATACACCGGGGAGCTGTTTTTT. Its protein product is CAWRRDRYTGELFF.

The rearrangement links TRBV19 to TRBJ2-3; D might be TRBD1 (5 bases). Germline V lookup: CDR1 LNHDA, CDR2 SQIVND (reference sequence). Trimming stripped 3 bases from V and 3 bases from J, with 16 bases between. The CDR3 extends over 16 amino acids. In DNA form, the CDR3 reads TGTGCCAGTAGTATGGAAGGGGCTGTCCGGACAGATACGCAGTATTTT. Translated, it gives CASSMEGAVRTDTQYF. Looking up the rest from reference TRBV19 and TRBJ2-3 gives the full variable domain: DGGITQSPKYLFRKEGQNVTLSCEQNLNHDAMYWYRQDPGQGLRLIYYSQIVNDFQKGDIAEGYSVSREKKESFPLTVTSAQKNPTAFYLCASSMEGAVRTDTQYFGPGTRLTVL.

This chain joins TRBV9 and TRBJ1-3, with TRBD1 matching over 7 bases. CDR1 and CDR2 from the germline V gene are SGDLS and YYNGEE. This CDR3 contains 15 residues. Trimming cost V 3 bases and J 0 bases; bases outside gene matches: 3. The CDR3 region has the DNA TGTGCCAGCAGCGGATCAGGGGGCTCTGGAAACACCATATATTTT. This codes for CASSGSGGSGNTIYF. The full variable domain, completed using reference TRBV9 and TRBJ1-3, is DSGVTQTPKHLITATGQRVTLRCSPRSGDLSVYWYQQSLDQGLQFLIQYYNGEERAKGNILERFSAQQFPDLHSELNLSSLELGDSALYFCASSGSGGSGNTIYFGEGSWLTVV.

V and J are TRBV2 and TRBJ2-3, with TRBD2 identical over 15 bases. V lost 10 bases and J lost 1; bases outside the gene matches: 3. In germline, CDR1 is SNHLY, CDR2 FYNNEI. There are 15 residues in the CDR3. The CDR3 loop reads CATRTSGGGTDTQYF. CDR3 coding DNA: TGTGCCACCCGGACTAGCGGGGGGGGCACAGATACGCAGTATTTT.

This clone was observed once. The rearrangement links TRBV7-3 to TRBJ2-7, with 7 bases lining up with TRBD1. This CDR3 region has 15 residues. Germline V CDR1 and CDR2: SGHTA, FQGTGA. V lost 3 bases, J lost 3 bases, and 8 bases stayed unmatched. CDR3 residues: CASSFSGDRGYEQYF. The CDR3 DNA sequence: TGTGCCAGCAGCTTTTCTGGGGACAGAGGCTACGAGCAGTACTTC. Filled out from reference TRBV7-3 and TRBJ2-7, the complete variable domain reads GAGVSQTPSNKVTEKGKYVELRCDPISGHTALYWYRQSLGQGPEFLIYFQGTGAADDSGLPNDRFFAVRPEGSVSTLKIQRTERGDSAVYLCASSFSGDRGYEQYFGPGTRLTVT.

The V gene is TRBV6-5, the J gene TRBJ1-2; 8 bases map to TRBD1. The length of the CDR3 is 13 residues. Germline CDR1 and CDR2: MNHEY and SVGAGI. The junction had 6 bases not matched to a gene; V was cut back by 4 bases and J by 8 bases. CDR3 nucleotide sequence: TGTGCCAGCAGTTCGGCCAGGGGGCACGGCTACACCTTC. It is translated as CASSSARGHGYTF.

The V gene is TRBV25-1, the J gene TRBJ2-5, with TRBD2 matching over 10 bases. The CDR3 totals 17 residues. The trim removed 4 bases at V and 2 bases at J, leaving 10 bases unmatched. Germline lookup yields CDR1 MGHDK and CDR2 SYGVNS. The CDR3 loop reads CASSGIRTSGIQETQYF. DNA for the CDR3: TGTGCCAGCAGTGGTATAAGGACTAGCGGTATACAAGAGACCCAGTACTTC.

This chain links TRBV12-5 with TRBJ1-1; D unclear. Trimming cost V 1 base and J 3 bases, with 6 bases left between them. From germline, CDR1 is LGHNT and CDR2 FRNRAP. There are 13 residues in the CDR3. The CDR3 loop is CASGLERDTEAFF. In DNA form, the CDR3 reads TGTGCTAGTGGTTTGGAAAGAGACACTGAAGCTTTCTTT.

V usage is TRBV19 and J usage is TRBJ2-7; D unclear. The ends were cut back, 6 bases at V and 1 base at J, with 13 bases in the middle. Germline assignment: CDR1 LNHDA and CDR2 SQIVND (reference sequence). The CDR3 spans 14 residues. Here the CDR3 DNA reads TGTGCCAGTAGGGCGGTAGGATTTTCCTACGAGCAGTACTTC. It specifies CASRAVGFSYEQYF.